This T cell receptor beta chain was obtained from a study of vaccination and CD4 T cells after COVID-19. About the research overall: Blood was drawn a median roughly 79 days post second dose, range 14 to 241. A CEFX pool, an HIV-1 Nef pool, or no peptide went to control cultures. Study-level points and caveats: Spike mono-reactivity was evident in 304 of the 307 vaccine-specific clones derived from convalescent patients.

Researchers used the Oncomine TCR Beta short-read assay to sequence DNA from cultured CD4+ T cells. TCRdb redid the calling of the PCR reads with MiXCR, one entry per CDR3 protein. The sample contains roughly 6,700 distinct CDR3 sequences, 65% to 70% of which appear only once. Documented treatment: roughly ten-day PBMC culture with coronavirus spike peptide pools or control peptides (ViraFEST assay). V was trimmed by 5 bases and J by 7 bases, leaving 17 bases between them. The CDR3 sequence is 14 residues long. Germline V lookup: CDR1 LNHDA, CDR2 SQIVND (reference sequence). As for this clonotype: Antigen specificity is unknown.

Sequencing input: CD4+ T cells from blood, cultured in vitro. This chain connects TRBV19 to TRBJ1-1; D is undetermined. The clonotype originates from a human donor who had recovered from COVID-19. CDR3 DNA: TGTGCCAGTAGTCCCGCAGGTCTGAGCGGTGAAGCTTTCTTT. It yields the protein CASSPAGLSGEAFF.